This T cell receptor beta chain emerged from a study of blood T cell repertoires in COVID-19. Only in-frame clones appear in the TCRdb table, and some are missing; sequencing was by immunoSEQ multiplex PCR. This sample carries 250,000 to 350,000 clones, around nine tenths of them seen once, and the ten largest clones take 4%. Trimming shortened V by 8 bases and J by 7 bases, and 14 bases separated the two germline ends. The CDR3 loop spans 11 amino acids. Germline CDR1 SQVTM, CDR2 ANQGSEA. This chain links TRBV29-1 with TRBJ1-1, with D uncertain. This TCR was sampled from a woman between 50 and 59 years old with active or convalescent COVID-19. Sequencing used peripheral blood. CDR3: CSTESGNEAFF. The CDR3 DNA reads as TGCAGCACAGAAAGTGGCAATGAAGCTTTCTTT.